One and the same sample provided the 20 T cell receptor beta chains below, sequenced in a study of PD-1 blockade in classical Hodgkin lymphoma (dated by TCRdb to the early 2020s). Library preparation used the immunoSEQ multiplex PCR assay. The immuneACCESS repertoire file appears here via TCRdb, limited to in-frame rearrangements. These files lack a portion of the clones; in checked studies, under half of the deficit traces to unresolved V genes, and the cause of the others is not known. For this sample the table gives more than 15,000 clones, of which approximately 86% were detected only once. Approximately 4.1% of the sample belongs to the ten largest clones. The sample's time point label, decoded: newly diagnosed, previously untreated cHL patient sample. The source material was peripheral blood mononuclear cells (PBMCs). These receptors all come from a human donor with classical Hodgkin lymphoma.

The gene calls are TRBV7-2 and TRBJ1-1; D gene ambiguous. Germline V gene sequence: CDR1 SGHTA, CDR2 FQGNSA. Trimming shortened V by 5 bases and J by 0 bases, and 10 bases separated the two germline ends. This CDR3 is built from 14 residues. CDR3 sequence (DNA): TGTGCCAGCAGCCCCGGTAGGGTGAACACTGAAGCTTTCTTT. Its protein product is CASSPGRVNTEAFF.

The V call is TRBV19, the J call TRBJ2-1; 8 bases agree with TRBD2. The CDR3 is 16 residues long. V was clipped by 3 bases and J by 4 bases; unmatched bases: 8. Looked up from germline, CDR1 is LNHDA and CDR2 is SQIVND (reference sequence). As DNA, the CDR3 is TGTGCCAGTAGTATGGTTTCGGGAGGGTGGTACAATGAGCAGTTCTTC. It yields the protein CASSMVSGGWYNEQFF.

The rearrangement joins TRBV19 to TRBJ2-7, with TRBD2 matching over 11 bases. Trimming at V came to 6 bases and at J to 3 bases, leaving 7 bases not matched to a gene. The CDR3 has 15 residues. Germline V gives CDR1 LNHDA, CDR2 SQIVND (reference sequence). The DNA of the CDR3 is TGTGCCAGTAGCTCGACTAGCGGGGCACACTACGAGCAGTACTTC. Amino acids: CASSSTSGAHYEQYF.

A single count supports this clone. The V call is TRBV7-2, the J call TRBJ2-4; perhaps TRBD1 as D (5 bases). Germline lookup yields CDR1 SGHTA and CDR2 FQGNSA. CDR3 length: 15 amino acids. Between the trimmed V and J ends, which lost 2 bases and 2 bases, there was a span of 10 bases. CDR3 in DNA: TGTGCCAGCAGCTTATCCCAGGGCTCCAAAAACATTCAGTACTTC. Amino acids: CASSLSQGSKNIQYF.

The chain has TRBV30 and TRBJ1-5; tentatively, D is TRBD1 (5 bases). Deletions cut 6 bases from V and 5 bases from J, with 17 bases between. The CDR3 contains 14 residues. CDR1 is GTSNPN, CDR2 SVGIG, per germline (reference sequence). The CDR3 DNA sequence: TGTGCCTGCCGGGCAAGGGGTCTTTATCAGCCCCAGCATTTT. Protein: CACRARGLYQPQHF.

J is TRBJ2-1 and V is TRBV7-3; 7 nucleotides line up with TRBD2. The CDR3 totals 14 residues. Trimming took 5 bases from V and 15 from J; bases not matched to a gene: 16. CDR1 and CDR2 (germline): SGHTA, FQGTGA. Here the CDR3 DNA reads TGTGCCAGCAGCCCATCCCCCGGACTAGTCAAACGGTTCTTC. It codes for CASSPSPGLVKRFF.

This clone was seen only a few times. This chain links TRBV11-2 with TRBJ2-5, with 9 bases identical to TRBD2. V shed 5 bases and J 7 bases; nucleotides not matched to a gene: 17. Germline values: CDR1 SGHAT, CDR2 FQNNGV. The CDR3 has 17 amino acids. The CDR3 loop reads CASSPLSLAGDRGTQYF. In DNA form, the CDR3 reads TGTGCCAGCAGCCCCCTCTCGTTAGCGGGAGATCGGGGGACCCAGTACTTC.

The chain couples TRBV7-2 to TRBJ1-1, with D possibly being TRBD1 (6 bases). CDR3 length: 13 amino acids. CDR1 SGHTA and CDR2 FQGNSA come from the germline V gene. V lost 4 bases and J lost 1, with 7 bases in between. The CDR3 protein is CASSWDKNTEAFF. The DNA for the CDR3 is TGTGCCAGCAGCTGGGACAAGAACACTGAAGCTTTCTTT.

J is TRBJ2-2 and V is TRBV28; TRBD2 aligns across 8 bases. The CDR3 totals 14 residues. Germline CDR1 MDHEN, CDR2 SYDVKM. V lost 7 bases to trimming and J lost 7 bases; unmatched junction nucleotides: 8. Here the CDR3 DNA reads TGTGCCAGCACGCCGGGACTAGTCAGCGGGGAGCTGTTTTTT. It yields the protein CASTPGLVSGELFF.

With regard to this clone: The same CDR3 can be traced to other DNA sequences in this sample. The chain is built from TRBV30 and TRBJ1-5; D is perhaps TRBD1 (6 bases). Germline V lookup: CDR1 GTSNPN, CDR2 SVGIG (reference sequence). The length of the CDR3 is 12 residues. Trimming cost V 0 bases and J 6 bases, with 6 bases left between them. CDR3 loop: CAWSVQGQPQHF. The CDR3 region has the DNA TGTGCCTGGAGTGTACAGGGTCAGCCCCAGCATTTT.

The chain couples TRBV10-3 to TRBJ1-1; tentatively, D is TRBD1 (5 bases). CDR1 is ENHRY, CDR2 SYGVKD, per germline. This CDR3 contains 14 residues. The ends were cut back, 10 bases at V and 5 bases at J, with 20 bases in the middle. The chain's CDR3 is CATTLRATETEAFF. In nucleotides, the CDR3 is TGTGCCACCACCCTCAGGGCGACAGAGACTGAAGCTTTCTTT.

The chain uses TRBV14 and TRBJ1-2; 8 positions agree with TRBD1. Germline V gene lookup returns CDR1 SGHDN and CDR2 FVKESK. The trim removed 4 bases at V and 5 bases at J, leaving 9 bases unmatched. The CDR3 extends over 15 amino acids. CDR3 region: CASSRYGDRIYGYTF. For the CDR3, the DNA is TGTGCCAGCAGCCGCTACGGGGACAGGATTTATGGCTACACCTTC. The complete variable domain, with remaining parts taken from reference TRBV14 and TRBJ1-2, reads EAGVTQFPSHSVIEKGQTVTLRCDPISGHDNLYWYRRVMGKEIKFLLHFVKESKQDESGMPNNRFLAERTGGTYSTLKVQPAELEDSGVYFCASSRYGDRIYGYTFGSGTRLTVV.

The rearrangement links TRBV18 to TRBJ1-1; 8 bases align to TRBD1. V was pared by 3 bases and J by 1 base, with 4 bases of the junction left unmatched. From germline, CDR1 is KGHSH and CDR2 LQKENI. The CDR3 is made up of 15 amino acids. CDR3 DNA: TGTGCCAGCTCACCCACAGGGGGAGGGAACACTGAAGCTTTCTTT. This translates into CASSPTGGGNTEAFF.

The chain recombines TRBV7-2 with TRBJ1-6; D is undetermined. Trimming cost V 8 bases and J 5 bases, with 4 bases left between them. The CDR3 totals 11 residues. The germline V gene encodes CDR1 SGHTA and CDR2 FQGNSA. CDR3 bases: TGTGCCAGCGGAAATAATTCACCCCTCCACTTT. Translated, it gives CASGNNSPLHF.

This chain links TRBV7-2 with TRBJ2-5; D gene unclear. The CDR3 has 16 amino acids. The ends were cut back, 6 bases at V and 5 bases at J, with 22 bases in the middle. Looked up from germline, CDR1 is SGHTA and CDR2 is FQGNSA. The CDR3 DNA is TGTGCCAGCAGTTCTTATCCCACCTTAAGTCTGGAGACCCAGTACTTC. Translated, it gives CASSSYPTLSLETQYF.

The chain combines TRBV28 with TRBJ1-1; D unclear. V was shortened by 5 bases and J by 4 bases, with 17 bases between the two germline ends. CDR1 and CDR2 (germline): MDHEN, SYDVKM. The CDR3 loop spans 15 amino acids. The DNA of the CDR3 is TGTGCCAGCAGTCTACCACTGGGAGCGGGCACTGAAGCTTTCTTT. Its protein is CASSLPLGAGTEAFF.

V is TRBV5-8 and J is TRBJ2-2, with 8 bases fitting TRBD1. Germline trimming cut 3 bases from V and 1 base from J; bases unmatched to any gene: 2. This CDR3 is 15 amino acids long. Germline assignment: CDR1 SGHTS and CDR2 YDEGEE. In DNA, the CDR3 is TGTGCCAGCAGCTATGACAGGGGGAACACCGGGGAGCTGTTTTTT. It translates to CASSYDRGNTGELFF.

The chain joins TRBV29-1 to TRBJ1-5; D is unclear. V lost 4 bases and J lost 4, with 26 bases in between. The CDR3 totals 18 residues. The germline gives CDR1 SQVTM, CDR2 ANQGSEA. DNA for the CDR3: TGCAGCGTTGTTCACGGTATTAGGCGACCGACCTTTAATCAGCCCCAGCATTTT. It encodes CSVVHGIRRPTFNQPQHF.

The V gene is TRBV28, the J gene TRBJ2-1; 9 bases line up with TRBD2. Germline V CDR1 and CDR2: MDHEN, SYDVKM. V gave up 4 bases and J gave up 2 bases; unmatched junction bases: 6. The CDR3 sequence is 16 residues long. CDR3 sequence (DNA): TGTGCCAGCAGTTCTCATAGCGGGAGCACCTACAATGAGCAGTTCTTC. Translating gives CASSSHSGSTYNEQFF.

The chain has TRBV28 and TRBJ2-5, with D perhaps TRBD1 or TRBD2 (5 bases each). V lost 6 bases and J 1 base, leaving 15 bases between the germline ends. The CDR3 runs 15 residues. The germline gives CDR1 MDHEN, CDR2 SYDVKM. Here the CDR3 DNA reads TGTGCCAGCAGACCCCCCCGGGGCGCCCAAGAGACCCAGTACTTC. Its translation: CASRPPRGAQETQYF.